The T cell receptor (beta chain) under discussion was sequenced for a study of response to subunit inactivated influenza vaccine. Trimming took off 1 base at V and 4 bases at J, with 35 bases between the two ends. This CDR3 is 22 amino acids long. Germline CDR1 and CDR2: SGHNT and YENEEA. Worth noting for this clonotype: Its antigen remains unknown.

Study-wide results and limits: The authors proposed limited new T cell recruitment per seasonal influenza vaccination.

TCRdb re-called the RT-PCR reads with MiXCR, one entry per CDR3 protein. Counted here are around 750,000 distinct CDR3 sequences, 20% to 25% occurring once; the ten biggest clones make up 10% to 13%. The clonotype originates from a man aged 45-65 years who received an inactivated influenza vaccine. The J gene is TRBJ2-7, the V gene TRBV11-3; D could derive from TRBD1 or TRBD2 (7 bases each). Sequencing used PBMCs from blood, obtained more than 4 days after vaccination. In DNA, the CDR3 is TGTGCCAGCAGCTTAGGCCCCCGAGGGGGCAGTTGGAATCGGGAGCGGGGTTACGAGCAGTACTTC. This sequence encodes CASSLGPRGGSWNRERGYEQYF.